The rows below give T cell receptor beta chains drawn from one sample of a study of blood T cell repertoires in COVID-19. Profiling relied on immunoSEQ multiplex PCR, and the TCRdb table lists in-frame clones only, not all of them. The sample has roughly 120,000 clones, 80% to 90% seen once. The sample consisted of peripheral blood. The receptors come from a woman in her forties or fifties with acute or convalescent COVID-19. The CDR3 runs from the conserved cysteine through the conserved F or W. D genes are given only for firm matches. Where a row states a size, it is once, few, many or the class of an expanded clone; other rows omit it.

V gene	J gene	clone size	D gene	CDR3 DNA	CDR3 protein
TRBV25-1	TRBJ1-4	NA	NA	TGTGCCAGCAGCGGCCGGGGGGTTACAACTAATGAAAAACTGTTTTTT	CASSGRGVTTNEKLFF
TRBV7-3	TRBJ2-1	NA	TRBD2	TGTGCCAGCAGCGTTGGACTAGCGGGAGTCAATGAGCAGTTCTTC	CASSVGLAGVNEQFF
TRBV7-9	TRBJ1-4	NA	TRBD1	TGTGCCAGCAGCCCCGGGACAGGGGTGGGTAATGAAAAACTGTTTTTT	CASSPGTGVGNEKLFF
TRBV29-1	TRBJ2-6	NA	NA	TGCAGCGGGCTCTCTGGGGCCAACGTCCTGACTTTC	CSGLSGANVLTF
TRBV5-6	TRBJ2-1	few	NA	TGTGCCAGCAGCTTACAGGTGAATGAGCAGTTCTTC	CASSLQVNEQFF
TRBV6-4	TRBJ2-7	NA	TRBD2	TGTGCCAGCAGTGAGGGACTAGGAGCCTACGAGCAGTACTTC	CASSEGLGAYEQYF
TRBV28	TRBJ2-2	NA	TRBD2	TGTGCCAGCAGTCCGCGGAGGGGAGGGTCCGGGGAGCTGTTTTTT	CASSPRRGGSGELFF
TRBV2	TRBJ2-2	NA	NA	TGTGCCAGCAGCCTCAGGGGAACCGGGGAGCTGTTTTTT	CASSLRGTGELFF
TRBV5-4	TRBJ2-1	NA	TRBD1	TGTGCCAGCAGCTCGACCAGGGGGAATATCTACAATGAGCAGTTCTTC	CASSSTRGNIYNEQFF
TRBV10-3	TRBJ1-3	NA	TRBD1	TGTGCCACCAGGACAGGGGCGGCTGGAAACACCATATATTTT	CATRTGAAGNTIYF
TRBV11-3	TRBJ1-1	NA	TRBD1	TGTGCCAGCAGCTCAGGACAGGGAAACACTGAAGCTTTCTTT	CASSSGQGNTEAFF
TRBV11-2	TRBJ1-2	NA	NA	TGTGCCAGCAGCTCTACCTCCGCGGGGCTCAGCAGCTACACCTTC	CASSSTSAGLSSYTF
TRBV7-9	TRBJ1-1	NA	NA	TGTGCCAGCAGCCTATCCTATGAAGCTTTCTTT	CASSLSYEAFF
TRBV15	TRBJ1-1	NA	NA	TGTGCCACCCAGGGTTTTTTTGGCGCTGAAGCTTTCTTT	CATQGFFGAEAFF
TRBV27	TRBJ2-1	NA	TRBD2	TGTGCCAGCAGCCATCCGGGGGGGGATGAGCAGTTCTTC	CASSHPGGDEQFF
TRBV6-5	TRBJ1-2	once	TRBD1	TGTGCCAGCAGAACCAGGGGGGTGAATGGCTACACCTTC	CASRTRGVNGYTF
TRBV24-1	TRBJ1-1	NA	NA	TGTGCCACCAGTTCTGGACTGCTCACTGAAGCTTTCTTT	CATSSGLLTEAFF
TRBV29-1	TRBJ2-2	NA	NA	TGCAGCGTTGCAGGGCAGGGCACCGGGGAGCTGTTTTTT	CSVAGQGTGELFF